This TCR beta chain was observed in a study of graft-versus-host responses after intestinal transplantation. Study-wide results and limits: Among recipient marrow samples, GvH clones were found; some appeared first in ileum or blood.

On this clone itself: The antigen remains unidentified.

The CDR3 covers 16 residues. V was shortened by 6 bases and J by 8 bases, with 22 bases between the two germline ends. Looked up from germline, CDR1 is SNHLY and CDR2 is FYNNEI. Profiling relied on immunoSEQ multiplex PCR, and the TCRdb table lists in-frame clones only, not all of them. The table records some 97,000 clones, over 75% of them present only once. This TCR was sampled from a human donor who was the organ donor for an intestinal transplant. Sequencing was performed on unstimulated CD4+ T cells sorted from spleen or lymph node cells, taken before transplant. The rearrangement joins TRBV2 to TRBJ1-4; tentatively, D is TRBD1 (5 bases). CDR3 sequence reads: CASSPAVAGGEEKLFF. CDR3 sequence (DNA): TGTGCCAGCAGCCCCGCGGTGGCCGGGGGTGAGGAAAAACTGTTTTTT.